This TCR beta chain was observed in a study of blood T cell repertoires in COVID-19 (dated by TCRdb to 2020 to 2021). Study-wide context: Collaborator samples came from the United States, Italy and Spain and covered acute and convalescent phases of COVID-19. HLA class I and class II types, where available, came from metadata supplied by the sample provider rather than from assay-based typing. The prospective study material was composed of cDNA or gDNA derived from T cells, B-cell-depleted T cells, or PBMCs. Samples came from the ongoing ImmuneRACE study (first 160 participants) plus 1,254 subjects from 6 global collaborators. A freely available public database, intended as a resource for researchers studying the immune response to SARS-CoV-2, is where the repertoires were released. Deeply sampled blood TCRbeta repertoires from subjects exposed to, actively infected with, or recovered from COVID-19 were included in the dataset. A de-identified subject ID, COVID-19 status, age in years and sex were almost always included in the sample metadata. On the study overall, not on this receptor specifically: Clinical and demographic metadata were provided uncurated, with the amount varying by source and participant.

As to this clone: The antigen it binds to is not known. Qualities for individual bases were not recorded, and no much larger clone is one base off.

The immunoSEQ Assay, a bias-controlled multiplex PCR, was used to amplify TCRbeta CDR3 regions from genomic DNA. The authors processed their data as follows. The number of nucleated cells in each sample was estimated from the amplification of reference gene primers within the assay. To quantify the absolute abundance of each unique TCRbeta CDR3 rearrangement, sequence reads were collapsed and filtered. Productive Simpson clonality was computed per sample as the square root of Simpson's diversity index over productive rearrangements. TCRdb mirrors the immuneACCESS table, restricted to in-frame sequences. Some clones are absent from its copies; in checked studies, under half trace to an unresolved V gene, and the reason for the others is unknown. Clonal size and the V and J genes are those of that table, whereas D and trimming came from the DNA. A total of about 270,000 clones appear in this sample, about 87% of them only once. The ten biggest clones cover approximately 4% of the sample.

The CDR3 spans 15 residues, from the cysteine through the phenylalanine. Here the CDR3 DNA is all that survives: 45 bases in frame from base 1. Germline trimming amounts to 2 bases on V and 5 bases on J, with 5 as the count of junction bases outside the gene matches. In the germline V gene, CDR1 corresponds to MNHNS and CDR2 to SASEGT. Participants in the prospective study were enrolled through a virtual design, were aged about 18 to 89 years, and lived in approximately 25 United States geographic areas. Cohort assignment in the prospective study relied on participant-reported clinical history from a screening survey and a study questionnaire. In the prospective study, mobile phlebotomists collected whole blood, serum and a nasopharyngeal or oropharyngeal swab from each participant. Participants in the prospective study had the option to provide additional blood draws and questionnaires over a roughly 2-month period. Prospective study blood samples were shipped either frozen or at room temperature before DNA extraction.

Here the chain combines TRBV6-1 and TRBJ2-2; 7 of the junction bases match TRBD1. The sequence derives from a woman younger than 45 with acute COVID-19. The sample was PBMCs or T cells enriched from blood (not recorded which). The CDR3 region: CASSERGPWTGELFF. The DNA reads TGTGCCAGCAGTGAAAGGGGGCCTTGGACCGGGGAGCTGTTTTTT.